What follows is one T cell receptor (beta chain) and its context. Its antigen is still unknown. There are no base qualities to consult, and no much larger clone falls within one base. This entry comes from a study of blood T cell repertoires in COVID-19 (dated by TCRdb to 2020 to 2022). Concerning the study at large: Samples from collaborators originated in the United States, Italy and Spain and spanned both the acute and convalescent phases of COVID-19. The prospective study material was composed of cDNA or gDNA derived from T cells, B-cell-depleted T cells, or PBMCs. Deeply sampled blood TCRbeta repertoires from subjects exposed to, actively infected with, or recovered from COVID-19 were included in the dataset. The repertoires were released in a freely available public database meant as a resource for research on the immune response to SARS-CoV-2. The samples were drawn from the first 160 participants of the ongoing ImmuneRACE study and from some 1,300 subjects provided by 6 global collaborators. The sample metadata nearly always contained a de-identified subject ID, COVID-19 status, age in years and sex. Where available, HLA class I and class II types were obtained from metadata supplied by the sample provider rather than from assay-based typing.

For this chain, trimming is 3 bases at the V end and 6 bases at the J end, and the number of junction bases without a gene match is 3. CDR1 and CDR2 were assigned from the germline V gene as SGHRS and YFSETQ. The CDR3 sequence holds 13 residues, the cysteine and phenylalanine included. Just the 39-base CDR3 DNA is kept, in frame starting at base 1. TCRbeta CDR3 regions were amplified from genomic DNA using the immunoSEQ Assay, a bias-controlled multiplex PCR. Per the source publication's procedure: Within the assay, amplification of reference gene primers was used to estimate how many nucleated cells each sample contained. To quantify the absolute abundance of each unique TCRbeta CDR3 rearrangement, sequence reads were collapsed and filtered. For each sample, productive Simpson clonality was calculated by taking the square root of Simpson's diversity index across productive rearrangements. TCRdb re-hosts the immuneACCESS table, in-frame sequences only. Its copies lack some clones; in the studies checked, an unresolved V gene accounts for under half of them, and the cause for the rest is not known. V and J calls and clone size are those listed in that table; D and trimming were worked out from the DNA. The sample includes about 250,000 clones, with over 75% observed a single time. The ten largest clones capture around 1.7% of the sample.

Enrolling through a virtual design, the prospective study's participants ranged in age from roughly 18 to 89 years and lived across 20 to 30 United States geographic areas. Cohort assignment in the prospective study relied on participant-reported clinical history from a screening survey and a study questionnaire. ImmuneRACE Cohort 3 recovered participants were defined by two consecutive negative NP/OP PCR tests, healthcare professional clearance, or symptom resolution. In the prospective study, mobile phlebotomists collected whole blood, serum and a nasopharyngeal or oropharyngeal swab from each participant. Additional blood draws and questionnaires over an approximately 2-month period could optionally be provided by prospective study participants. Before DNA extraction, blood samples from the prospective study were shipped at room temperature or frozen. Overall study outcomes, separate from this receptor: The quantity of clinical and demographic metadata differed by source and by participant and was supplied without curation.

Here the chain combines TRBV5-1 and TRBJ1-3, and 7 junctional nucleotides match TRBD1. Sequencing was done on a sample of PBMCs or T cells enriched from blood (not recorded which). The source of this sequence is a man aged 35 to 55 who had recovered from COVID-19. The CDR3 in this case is CASSYGTANTIYF. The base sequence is TGCGCCAGCAGCTACGGGACAGCAAACACCATATATTTT.